The 24 T cell receptor beta chains presented below share a single source sample, sequenced in a study of cytotoxic CD8 clonotypes in ibrutinib-treated CLL. The table came from immunoSEQ multiplex PCR; TCRdb's copy has only in-frame clones and leaves some out. The data contain around 140,000 clones, roughly 76% of them singletons. The input for sequencing was PBMCs, taken after 24 months of ibrutinib treatment. Source of these receptors: a human donor with chronic lymphocytic leukemia.

The chain couples TRBV2 to TRBJ1-5, with unresolved D. The germline V gene has CDR1 SNHLY and CDR2 FYNNEI. Between the trimmed V and J ends, which lost 6 bases and 0 bases, there was a span of 9 bases. There are 14 residues in the CDR3. CDR3 residues: CASRAEYSNQPQHF. DNA for the CDR3: TGTGCCAGCAGGGCAGAGTATAGCAATCAGCCCCAGCATTTT.

This clone appeared a few times. The chain employs TRBV4-3 and TRBJ1-3, with D tentatively TRBD1 (5 bases). V lost 0 bases and J 4 bases, leaving 13 bases between the germline ends. The CDR3 consists of 16 residues. Per germline, CDR1 LGHNA and CDR2 YSLEER. CDR3 nucleotides: TGCGCCAGCAGCCAAGATCACGGGGGTACGGGAAACACCATATATTTT. This encodes CASSQDHGGTGNTIYF.

In regard to this clone: This sample also contains other DNA sequences that code for the same CDR3. The chain recombines TRBV6-5 with TRBJ2-5; D not certain. Germline V gene lookup returns CDR1 MNHEY and CDR2 SVGAGI. V dropped 6 bases and J dropped 1 base, with 6 bases sitting between them. CDR3 size: 12 residues. This CDR3 reads CASRGPQETQYF. The CDR3, as DNA: TGTGCCAGCAGAGGACCCCAAGAGACCCAGTACTTC.

The chain recombines TRBV7-2 with TRBJ2-2; D is tentatively TRBD1 or TRBD2 (5 bases each). V lost 8 bases to trimming and J lost 0 bases, with 7 bases between them. The CDR3 sequence is 13 residues long. CDR1 and CDR2 (germline): SGHTA, FQGNSA. The CDR3 DNA is TGTGCCAGCGGGGGTCCGAACACCGGGGAGCTGTTTTTT. It codes for CASGGPNTGELFF.

This chain joins TRBV5-1 and TRBJ1-3, with a tentative D call TRBD1 (5 bases). CDR1 and CDR2 (germline): SGHRS, YFSETQ. V was trimmed by 2 bases and J by 0 bases, leaving 12 bases between them. The CDR3 loop spans 16 amino acids. In nucleotides, the CDR3 is TGCGCCAGCAGCTTTTCCGGGACTGCCTCTGGAAACACCATATATTTT. This sequence encodes CASSFSGTASGNTIYF.

The chain joins TRBV18 to TRBJ1-4, with D possibly being TRBD1 (5 bases). V dropped 2 bases and J dropped 5 bases, with 15 bases sitting between them. The length of the CDR3 is 16 residues. The germline V gene encodes CDR1 KGHSH and CDR2 LQKENI. Here the CDR3 DNA reads TGTGCCAGCTCACCATCTGCAGGGTGGCGGAATGAAAAACTGTTTTTT. The encoded protein is CASSPSAGWRNEKLFF.

V usage is TRBV2 and J usage is TRBJ2-2, with 9 nucleotides matching TRBD2. The V gene end was trimmed by 6 bases and the J gene end by 0 bases; junction bases not matched to a gene: 2. The CDR3 totals 15 residues. CDR1 and CDR2 from the germline V gene are SNHLY and FYNNEI. CDR3 DNA sequence: TGTGCCAGCAGCCGGACTAGCGCGAACACCGGGGAGCTGTTTTTT. The encoded protein is CASSRTSANTGELFF.

The chain has TRBV6-6 and TRBJ2-5; D not certain. The CDR3 sequence is 11 residues long. V was shortened by 6 bases and J by 1 base, with 3 bases between the two germline ends. The germline CDR1 and CDR2 sequences are MNHNY and SVGAGI (reference sequence). DNA for the CDR3: TGTGCCAGCAGCCCCCAAGAGACCCAGTACTTC. This codes for CASSPQETQYF.

The rearrangement links TRBV4-3 to TRBJ2-3, with 8 positions matching TRBD1. This CDR3 region has 16 residues. Germline V gives CDR1 LGHNA, CDR2 YSLEER. J lost 4 bases, V lost 0 bases, and 6 bases had no gene match. The CDR3 region has the DNA TGCGCCAGCAGCCAAGATAATGGACAGGGCGCAGATACGCAGTATTTT. It translates to CASSQDNGQGADTQYF.

This clone was seen once. This chain connects TRBV10-3 to TRBJ2-3; 7 bases are shared with TRBD2. The junction had 6 bases not matched to a gene; V was cut back by 6 bases and J by 0 bases. The CDR3 spans 15 residues. Looked up from germline, CDR1 is ENHRY and CDR2 is SYGVKD. CDR3 coding DNA: TGTGCCATCAGGGATCTAGCGGCCAGCACAGATACGCAGTATTTT. This sequence encodes CAIRDLAASTDTQYF.

V is TRBV18 and J is TRBJ1-4; TRBD1 agrees at 11 bases. Germline loops: CDR1 KGHSH, CDR2 LQKENI. Losses at the gene ends were 3 bases for V and 7 bases for J; bases not matched to a gene: 1. This CDR3 spans 14 amino acids. CDR3 sequence (DNA): TGTGCCAGCTCACCCGGGACAGGGGGTGAAAAACTGTTTTTT. Its protein product is CASSPGTGGEKLFF.

This clone has ten or more counts. The genes are TRBV30 and TRBJ2-1; D call uncertain. This CDR3 is built from 12 residues. In germline, CDR1 is GTSNPN, CDR2 SVGIG (reference sequence). V lost 2 bases and J 3 bases, leaving 5 bases between the germline ends. The CDR3 spells CAWSPDYNEQFF. CDR3 DNA: TGTGCCTGGAGTCCCGACTACAATGAGCAGTTCTTC.

In the case of this clone: At one end, the junction sequence differs from germline, possibly due to a read error. The chain employs TRBV5-8 and TRBJ2-1; no firm D call. The CDR3 contains 11 residues. The germline V gene has CDR1 SGHTS and CDR2 YDEGEE. This chain's CDR3 is CASSLYGSPVF. DNA for the CDR3: TGTGCCAGCAGCTTGTATGGCTCCCCAGTCTTC.

The chain employs TRBV7-2 and TRBJ1-2; D is perhaps TRBD1 (5 bases). In germline, CDR1 is SGHTA, CDR2 FQGNSA. Trimming took 5 bases from V and 7 from J, leaving 17 bases between them. The CDR3 consists of 14 residues. CDR3 sequence reads: CASSIVLWGGGYTF. CDR3 DNA sequence: TGTGCCAGCAGCATAGTTCTGTGGGGGGGTGGCTACACCTTC.

V is TRBV9 and J is TRBJ1-4, with TRBD1 matching over 8 bases. The V gene's germline CDR1 is SGDLS and CDR2 YYNGEE. V was clipped by 3 bases and J by 1 base; unmatched bases: 2. The CDR3 covers 15 residues. CDR3 sequence: CASSADRGTNEKLFF. The DNA for the CDR3 is TGTGCCAGCAGCGCAGACAGGGGAACTAATGAAAAACTGTTTTTT.

This clone has only one observation. The genes are TRBV4-3 and TRBJ1-4; 7 nucleotides line up with TRBD1. The length of the CDR3 is 14 residues. Germline V CDR1 and CDR2: LGHNA, YSLEER. J was trimmed by 10 bases and V by 4 bases; bases with no gene match: 9. The CDR3 DNA reads TGCGCCAGCAGCCCCACCCCCCCAGGGGGAAAACTGTTTTTT. It is translated as CASSPTPPGGKLFF.

The CDR3 protein is CAISEGMGAANTEAFF. The DNA of the CDR3 is TGTGCCATCAGTGAGGGGATGGGGGCGGCGAACACTGAAGCTTTCTTT. This rearrangement joins TRBV10-3 to TRBJ1-1; a possible D gene is TRBD1 (6 bases). The CDR3 runs to 16 residues. Deletions cut 2 bases from V and 1 base from J, with 14 bases between. Germline V gene lookup returns CDR1 ENHRY and CDR2 SYGVKD.

J is TRBJ2-7 and V is TRBV25-1, with TRBD1 matching over 7 bases. This CDR3 is 13 amino acids long. Germline V gene data show CDR1 as MGHDK and CDR2 as SYGVNS. V shed 0 bases and J 6 bases; nucleotides not matched to a gene: 2. The CDR3 bases are TGTGCCAGCAGTGAATATTGGGACAGCGAGCAGTACTTC. Its translation is CASSEYWDSEQYF.

This chain uses TRBV19 with TRBJ2-2, with D perhaps matching TRBD1 or TRBD2 (5 bases each). The V gene's germline CDR1 is LNHDA and CDR2 SQIVND (reference sequence). This CDR3 spans 15 amino acids. V dropped 3 bases and J dropped 5 bases, with 13 bases sitting between them. DNA for the CDR3: TGTGCCAGTAGTATGGTAGCAGGGACGACCGGGGAGCTGTTTTTT. It translates to CASSMVAGTTGELFF.

In its sample, this clone was seen once. The chain combines TRBV11-1 with TRBJ2-6; maybe TRBD2 (5 bases). Trimming shortened V by 6 bases and J by 0 bases, and 15 bases separated the two germline ends. The CDR3 has 17 amino acids. CDR1 and CDR2 from the germline V gene are SGHAT and FQDESV (reference sequence). The CDR3 DNA is TGTGCCAGCAGTTTGGGGAGCGCTGCCTCTGGGGCCAACGTCCTGACTTTC. Translated: CASSLGSAASGANVLTF.

This sequence joins TRBV18 and TRBJ1-6; no clear D. The CDR3 extends over 15 amino acids. Looked up from germline, CDR1 is KGHSH and CDR2 is LQKENI. Trimming took off 2 bases at V and 5 bases at J, with 10 bases between the two ends. CDR3 in amino acids: CASSPAGPNNSPLHF. CDR3 DNA: TGTGCCAGCTCACCAGCCGGGCCTAATAATTCACCCCTCCACTTT.

The rearrangement uses TRBV18 and TRBJ2-3; maybe TRBD1 (5 bases). Looked up from germline, CDR1 is KGHSH and CDR2 is LQKENI. The ends were cut back, 1 base at V and 0 bases at J, with 20 bases in the middle. This CDR3 spans 19 amino acids. The CDR3 reads CASSPLGQGAPASTDTQYF. The CDR3 DNA follows: TGTGCCAGCTCACCACTCGGCCAGGGTGCCCCTGCTAGCACAGATACGCAGTATTTT.

The V and J genes are TRBV5-1 and TRBJ2-7, with TRBD2 matching 7 bases. In germline, CDR1 is SGHRS, CDR2 YFSETQ. The V and J ends lost 3 bases and 2 bases, in that order; junction bases with no gene match: 5. The CDR3 has 14 amino acids. CDR3 sequence reads: CASSSTGGPYEQYF. The DNA for the CDR3 is TGCGCCAGCAGCTCCACGGGGGGTCCCTACGAGCAGTACTTC.

This chain links TRBV28 with TRBJ2-1; D is possibly TRBD2 (7 bases). This CDR3 is built from 18 residues. Germline V gives CDR1 MDHEN, CDR2 SYDVKM. Trimming shortened V by 4 bases and J by 2 bases, and 21 bases separated the two germline ends. The CDR3 spells CASSYFPDSGAPYNEQFF. The CDR3 DNA reads TGTGCCAGCAGTTACTTCCCGGACAGCGGGGCCCCCTACAATGAGCAGTTCTTC.